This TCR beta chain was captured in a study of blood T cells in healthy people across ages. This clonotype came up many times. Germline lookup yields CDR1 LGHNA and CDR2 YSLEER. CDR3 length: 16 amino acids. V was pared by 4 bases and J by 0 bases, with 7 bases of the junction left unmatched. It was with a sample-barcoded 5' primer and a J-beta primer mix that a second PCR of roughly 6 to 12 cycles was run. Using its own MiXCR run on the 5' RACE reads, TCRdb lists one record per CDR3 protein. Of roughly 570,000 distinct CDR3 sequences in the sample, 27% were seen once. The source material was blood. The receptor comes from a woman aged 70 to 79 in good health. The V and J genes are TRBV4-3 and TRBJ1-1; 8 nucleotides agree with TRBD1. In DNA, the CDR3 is TGCGCCAGCAGCCGAGGACTGGGACAGGTGAACACTGAAGCTTTCTTT. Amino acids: CASSRGLGQVNTEAFF.